This TCR beta chain was recorded in a study of preoperative IRX-2 immunotherapy in early breast cancer. Method: immunoSEQ multiplex PCR; TCRdb's copy keeps in-frame clones and lacks some. The sample lists 40,000 to 50,000 clones; approximately 80% were seen once. Germline V gene data show CDR1 as MNHGY and CDR2 as SAAAGT. This CDR3 has 18 amino acids. The V and J ends lost 5 bases and 0 bases, in that order; junction bases with no gene match: 10. Described treatment: preoperative locoregional IRX-2 cytokine immunotherapy. This phase Ib study tested locoregional IRX-2 cytokine immunotherapy given before surgery.

The V gene is TRBV6-8, the J gene TRBJ1-6, with 7 bases fitting TRBD1. This TCR was recovered from a human donor with breast cancer. Here the sequenced sample was tumor tissue, taken after IRX-2 immunotherapy. This chain's CDR3 is CASSPRWTGSSYNSPLHF. In nucleotides, the CDR3 is TGTGCCAGCAGTCCGCGATGGACAGGAAGCTCCTATAATTCACCCCTCCACTTT.